The 10 T cell receptor beta chains below all came from one sample that was sequenced in a study. The table came from immunoSEQ multiplex PCR; TCRdb's copy has only in-frame clones and leaves some out. The sample includes approximately 70,000 clones, roughly 95% seen only once; the top ten take roughly 4.2%. The material sequenced was PBMCs. The receptors were gathered from a middle-aged man with rheumatoid arthritis.

This rearrangement joins TRBV5-1 to TRBJ1-1, with 9 bases aligning to TRBD1. Germline lookup yields CDR1 SGHRS and CDR2 YFSETQ. The V and J ends lost 2 bases and 0 bases, in that order; junction bases with no gene match: 5. CDR3 length: 16 residues. DNA for the CDR3: TGCGCCAGCAGCTTATTCGGGACAGGGATGAACACTGAAGCTTTCTTT. It codes for CASSLFGTGMNTEAFF.

This chain links TRBV5-1 with TRBJ2-1, with 7 bases lining up with TRBD2. CDR3 length: 14 residues. Looked up from germline, CDR1 is SGHRS and CDR2 is YFSETQ. The V and J ends lost 1 base and 3 bases, in that order; junction bases with no gene match: 1. The CDR3 here is CASSLTSDYNEQFF. The CDR3 DNA reads as TGCGCCAGCAGCTTGACTAGCGACTACAATGAGCAGTTCTTC. The whole variable domain, filled in from reference TRBV5-1 and TRBJ2-1, reads KAGVTQTPRYLIKTRGQQVTLSCSPISGHRSVSWYQQTPGQGLQFLFEYFSETQRNKGNFPGRFSGRQFSNSRSEMNVSTLELGDSALYLCASSLTSDYNEQFFGPGTRLTVL.

A remark on this clone: Germline and junction disagree at one end, which may indicate a read error. This chain joins TRBV7-7 and TRBJ2-7; maybe TRBD1 (6 bases). The germline V gene encodes CDR1 SSHAT and CDR2 FNYEAQ (reference sequence). CDR3 length equals 15 residues. The CDR3: CASSLGPGHHYEQYF. In DNA form, the CDR3 reads TGTGCTAGCAGCTTAGGTCCGGGACACCACTACGAGCAGTACTTC.

The J gene is TRBJ2-6, the V gene TRBV2, with 9 bases matching TRBD1. J lost 1 base, V lost 8 bases, and 9 bases had no gene match. The germline CDR1 and CDR2 sequences are SNHLY and FYNNEI. The CDR3 is 17 amino acids. The CDR3 bases are TGTGCCAGCCTCACCGGGACAGGGTTGTCTGGGGCCAACGTCCTGACTTTC. Translating it yields CASLTGTGLSGANVLTF.

The J gene is TRBJ1-1, the V gene TRBV2; no definite D call. The CDR3 runs 14 residues. Germline CDR1 SNHLY, CDR2 FYNNEI. Trimming took off 7 bases at V and 10 bases at J, with 22 bases between the two ends. CDR3 nucleotide sequence: TGTGCCAGCACCGGGGATGGTTTCCAGGAAGGAGCTTTCTTT. It yields the protein CASTGDGFQEGAFF.

The gene calls are TRBV10-1 and TRBJ1-1, with D possibly being TRBD1 (5 bases). CDR1 is WNHNN and CDR2 is SYGVQD in the germline V gene (reference sequence). The CDR3 extends over 14 amino acids. Trimming cost V 11 bases and J 0 bases, with 16 bases left between them. In DNA, the CDR3 is TGCGCCGCTAACGAGGGGCATTTGAACACTGAAGCTTTCTTT. Translation gives CAANEGHLNTEAFF.

The chain has TRBV19 and TRBJ1-6; D gene ambiguous. Germline V gene sequence: CDR1 LNHDA, CDR2 SQIVND (reference sequence). The CDR3 spans 14 residues. V was shortened by 6 bases and J by 3 bases, with 9 bases between the two germline ends. The CDR3 DNA sequence: TGTGCCAGTAGCCCAGAAAACTATAATTCACCCCTCCACTTT. Translated: CASSPENYNSPLHF.

V and J are TRBV27 and TRBJ2-4, with D tentatively TRBD1 or TRBD2 (5 bases each). In germline, CDR1 is MNHEY, CDR2 SMNVEV (reference sequence). Trimming pared 10 bases from V and 4 bases from J, leaving 20 bases between. This CDR3 is built from 15 residues. For the CDR3, the DNA is TGTGCCACCTTAATCCCGAGGGGCGGGAAAAACATTCAGTACTTC. It is translated as CATLIPRGGKNIQYF.

This clone was observed once. The chain recombines TRBV7-2 with TRBJ1-1; D call uncertain. CDR3 length: 12 residues. V dropped 5 bases and J dropped 5 bases, with 9 bases sitting between them. CDR1 is SGHTA and CDR2 is FQGNSA in the germline V gene. CDR3 DNA: TGTGCCAGCAGCCGACCCCGGACTGAAGCTTTCTTT. It specifies CASSRPRTEAFF.

The V call is TRBV27, the J call TRBJ2-7; 11 bases map to TRBD2. The junction had 5 bases not matched to a gene; V was cut back by 4 bases and J by 3 bases. The CDR3 contains 15 residues. The germline V gene encodes CDR1 MNHEY and CDR2 SMNVEV (reference sequence). CDR3 DNA sequence: TGTGCCAGCAGTTCGATAGCGGGAGGGGACTACGAGCAGTACTTC. This codes for CASSSIAGGDYEQYF.